This note documents a single T cell receptor (beta chain) sequence. Antigen: not known. The CDR3 spans 16 residues. Germline assignment: CDR1 SGHTA and CDR2 FQGNSA. V dropped 1 base and J dropped 8; count of bases not matched to a gene: 10. TCRdb redid the calling of the RT-PCR reads with MiXCR, one entry per CDR3 protein. The table shows 610,000 or so distinct CDR3 sequences, with 12% to 15% occurring only once. The data derive from a study of response to subunit inactivated influenza vaccine. Whole-study results and caveats: Every seasonal influenza vaccination brings in few new T cells, the authors suggested.

The receptor comes from a man in his fifties who received an inactivated influenza vaccine. Material: PBMCs from blood, obtained roughly 12 days after vaccination. The rearrangement links TRBV7-2 to TRBJ2-1, with 8 bases identical to TRBD2. The CDR3 DNA reads as TGTGCCAGCAGCTTAGGCGCCCCGGGGGGGCCAGATGAGCAGTTCTTC. Residues: CASSLGAPGGPDEQFF.